The 20 T cell receptor beta chains below come from one sample, sequenced in a study of blood T cells in healthy people across ages. Primed by a sample-barcoded 5' primer and a J-beta primer mix, a second PCR proceeded for about 6 to 12 cycles. TCRdb redid the calling of the 5' RACE reads with MiXCR, one entry per CDR3 protein. This repertoire shows around 1,500,000 distinct CDR3 sequences, around 39% found once; its top ten account for roughly 7.9%. Sequencing was performed on blood. Every receptor here comes from a woman aged 18-29 years in good health.

This clonotype was detected only a few times. This sequence joins TRBV2 and TRBJ1-2, with D unresolved. Germline V gene lookup returns CDR1 SNHLY and CDR2 FYNNEI. The CDR3 runs to 16 residues. With 1 base removed from V and 1 base from J, the gap between germline ends came to 13 bases. The CDR3 loop is CASSEGSAAINYGYTF. CDR3 nucleotides: TGTGCCAGCAGTGAAGGTTCGGCAGCAATTAACTATGGCTACACCTTC.

The chain joins TRBV3-1 to TRBJ1-1; the match to TRBD1 covers 9 bases. Germline CDR1 reads LGHDT; CDR2 reads YNNKEL (reference sequence). CDR3 size: 15 residues. The V gene end was trimmed by 2 bases and the J gene end by 1 base; junction bases not matched to a gene: 2. For the CDR3, the DNA is TGTGCCAGCAGCCAACGGACAGGGGCGAACACTGAAGCTTTCTTT. It encodes CASSQRTGANTEAFF.

The chain carries TRBV5-1 and TRBJ2-7; a possible D gene is TRBD1 (6 bases). Germline loops: CDR1 SGHRS, CDR2 YFSETQ. Trimming left V 9 bases short and J 2 bases short, with 9 bases between. CDR3 length: 11 amino acids. CDR3: CATTGPYEQYF. The CDR3 DNA follows: TGCGCCACCACAGGGCCCTACGAGCAGTACTTC. Complete variable domain (other parts from reference TRBV5-1 and TRBJ2-7): KAGVTQTPRYLIKTRGQQVTLSCSPISGHRSVSWYQQTPGQGLQFLFEYFSETQRNKGNFPGRFSGRQFSNSRSEMNVSTLELGDSALYLCATTGPYEQYFGPGTRLTVT.

The J gene is TRBJ2-5, the V gene TRBV3-1, with 11 bases aligning to TRBD2. V lost 0 bases and J lost 3; bases outside the gene matches: 15. Germline V gives CDR1 LGHDT, CDR2 YNNKEL (reference sequence). The CDR3 is made up of 20 amino acids. CDR3 protein: CASSQESLRGSGGAEETQYF. The CDR3 nucleotides read TGTGCCAGCAGCCAAGAAAGTTTAAGGGGTAGCGGGGGGGCTGAAGAGACCCAGTACTTC.

As concerns this clonotype: An end of the junction differs from the germline gene, which may be a read error. The V and J genes are TRBV25-1 and TRBJ2-1, with D possibly called TRBD1 or TRBD2 (5 bases each). The DNA end favors TRBJ2-7, so the J call may be wrong. The CDR3 loop spans 13 amino acids. The germline gives CDR1 MGHDK, CDR2 SYGVNS. CDR3 amino acids: CTSSESRGREQYF. The CDR3 DNA reads TGTACCAGCAGTGAATCGAGGGGACGCGAGCAGTACTTC.

This clonotype was seen more than once but under ten times. V usage is TRBV27 and J usage is TRBJ2-3; the D is unclear. Germline V gives CDR1 MNHEY, CDR2 SMNVEV (reference sequence). V was clipped by 5 bases and J by 1 base, with 13 bases between them. The CDR3 has 15 residues. CDR3 DNA sequence: TGTGCCAGCAGTCCGATGACAAGCGGCACAGATACGCAGTATTTT. Its protein is CASSPMTSGTDTQYF.

The genes are TRBV6-1 and TRBJ1-2; a possible D gene is TRBD1 (5 bases). The germline CDR1 and CDR2 sequences are MNHNS and SASEGT. The CDR3 runs to 14 residues. The ends were cut back, 1 base at V and 5 bases at J, with 11 bases in the middle. CDR3 amino acids: CASSEGGFEYGYTF. DNA for the CDR3: TGTGCCAGCAGTGAAGGGGGGTTTGAGTATGGCTACACCTTC.

This clonotype was detected once. J is TRBJ1-5 and V is TRBV28, with D possibly TRBD1 on 5 matching bases. Germline assignment: CDR1 MDHEN and CDR2 SYDVKM. V was cut by 8 bases and J by 6 bases, with 17 bases left in between. This CDR3 contains 14 residues. The CDR3 nucleotides read TGTGCCAGCCGGGATATGGGGCAAAGTCAGCCCCAGCATTTT. This gives the protein CASRDMGQSQPQHF.

The chain joins TRBV10-2 to TRBJ1-5; tentatively, D is TRBD1 (6 bases). The CDR3 totals 15 residues. Trimming took 3 bases from V and 1 from J, leaving 10 bases between them. Germline loops: CDR1 WSHSY, CDR2 SAAADI. DNA for the CDR3: TGCGCCAGCAGTGAACAACAGGGCAGCAATCAGCCCCAGCATTTT. This encodes CASSEQQGSNQPQHF.

This chain connects TRBV9 to TRBJ1-1; no clear D. CDR3 size: 15 residues. In germline, CDR1 is SGDLS, CDR2 YYNGEE. Trimming took 3 bases from V and 4 from J, leaving 16 bases between them. The CDR3 coding sequence is TGTGCCAGCAGCGCTCGGAGCGGGCTCGGCACTGAAGCTTTCTTT. Its protein product is CASSARSGLGTEAFF.

The chain is built from TRBV19 and TRBJ2-1, with 9 bases matching TRBD1. This CDR3 contains 15 residues. Unmatched junction bases numbered 6, after V lost 7 bases and J lost 2 bases. Germline CDR1 LNHDA, CDR2 SQIVND (reference sequence). The CDR3 DNA follows: TGTGCCAGTACCCCCGGGACAGGGCCCTACAATGAGCAGTTCTTC. Its translation is CASTPGTGPYNEQFF.

J is TRBJ1-1 and V is TRBV5-1, with 11 bases matching TRBD1. Germline trimming cut 0 bases from V and 4 bases from J; bases unmatched to any gene: 5. CDR1 is SGHRS and CDR2 is YFSETQ in the germline V gene. This CDR3 has 16 residues. The CDR3 DNA is TGCGCCAGCAGCTTGGGGTTTGGGACAGGGGGCACTGAAGCTTTCTTT. As protein: CASSLGFGTGGTEAFF.

CDR3 loop: CASSLQGTHNEQYF. In DNA, the CDR3 is TGTGCCAGCAGTTTACAGGGGACCCACAATGAGCAGTACTTC. The chain uses TRBV12-3 or TRBV12-4 and TRBJ2-7; perhaps TRBD1 as D (6 bases). The V and J ends lost 2 bases and 7 bases respectively, with 15 bases between them. The CDR3 totals 14 residues.

The chain employs TRBV20-1 and TRBJ2-3, with 8 bases identical to TRBD2. V gave up 5 bases and J gave up 4 bases; unmatched junction bases: 8. CDR3 length: 14 residues. Per germline, CDR1 DFQATT and CDR2 SNEGSKA (reference sequence). The CDR3 is CSAPVAGLADTQYF. For the CDR3, the DNA is TGCAGTGCTCCTGTAGCGGGGTTAGCAGATACGCAGTATTTT.

This chain joins TRBV6-1 and TRBJ2-1; D is unresolved. Germline V gene lookup returns CDR1 MNHNS and CDR2 SASEGT. V lost 2 bases and J lost 0, with 8 bases in between. The CDR3 spans 15 residues. The CDR3 DNA is TGTGCCAGCAGTGAAAAGCAGGTCTCCTACAATGAGCAGTTCTTC. Protein: CASSEKQVSYNEQFF.

The table lists this clonotype with a few counts. The chain couples TRBV9 to TRBJ1-2, with D uncertain. From germline, CDR1 is SGDLS and CDR2 YYNGEE. The CDR3 contains 17 residues. Trimming pared 0 bases from V and 5 bases from J, leaving 20 bases between. As DNA, the CDR3 is TGTGCCAGCAGCGTAGTAGGAGACACGAACCGGCCGTATGGCTACACCTTC. This gives the protein CASSVVGDTNRPYGYTF. The full variable domain, rest sourced from reference TRBV9 and TRBJ1-2, is DSGVTQTPKHLITATGQRVTLRCSPRSGDLSVYWYQQSLDQGLQFLIQYYNGEERAKGNILERFSAQQFPDLHSELNLSSLELGDSALYFCASSVVGDTNRPYGYTFGSGTRLTVV.

Notes on this clonotype: This CDR3 fails to terminate in the conserved phenylalanine or tryptophan, so it likely reflects a read error. The chain links TRBV14 to TRBJ1-1; 7 nucleotides align to TRBD1. CDR1 is SGHDN, CDR2 FVKESK, per germline. The V gene end was trimmed by 2 bases and the J gene end by 5 bases; junction bases not matched to a gene: 5. The CDR3 is 14 amino acids. CDR3 nucleotide sequence: TGTGCCAGCAGCCAATACAGGGGTGGAACTGAAGCTTTCCTT. Protein product: CASSQYRGGTEAFL.

This clonotype was counted between two and nine times. This chain connects TRBV5-1 to TRBJ2-3, with D possibly matching TRBD2 (6 bases). Germline assignment: CDR1 SGHRS and CDR2 YFSETQ. Trimming removed 4 bases at V and 0 bases at J, with 15 bases between. There are 16 residues in the CDR3. The DNA of the CDR3 is TGCGCCAGCAGCGTATCCTCCGGGACTAGCACAGATACGCAGTATTTT. Its translation is CASSVSSGTSTDTQYF.

The V call is TRBV20-1, the J call TRBJ2-1; possibly TRBD1 or TRBD2 for D (5 bases each). V lost 3 bases to trimming and J lost 6 bases, with 21 bases between them. Germline CDR1 and CDR2: DFQATT and SNEGSKA (reference sequence). This CDR3 region has 16 residues. This chain's CDR3 is CSARSLEAGRVNEQFF. In DNA, the CDR3 is TGCAGTGCTAGGTCTCTGGAGGCGGGCAGGGTCAATGAGCAGTTCTTC.

The chain has TRBV2 and TRBJ2-7; TRBD2 might be the D (5 bases). CDR3 size: 13 residues. The V gene lost 8 bases and the J gene lost 3 bases, with 14 bases spanning the gap. Germline assignment: CDR1 SNHLY and CDR2 FYNNEI. CDR3 residues: CASLPGTNYEQYF. The CDR3 bases are TGTGCCAGCCTACCGGGAACCAACTACGAGCAGTACTTC.